This T cell receptor beta chain was captured in a study of Ad26.COV2.S vaccination and SARS-CoV-2 variants. As for treatment: 15 to 20 received Ad26.COV2.S at low or high dose, single or two shots; roughly 5 received placebo; per-sample allocation not given. Collection of the samples took place on day 63 after the first injection of vaccine or placebo. What was given as vaccine was an Ad26 vector encoding Wuhan-strain SARS-CoV-2 spike. CDR3 size: 15 residues. Germline assignment: CDR1 SNHLY and CDR2 FYNNEI. J gave up 5 bases and V 2 bases, and 8 bases lay outside the gene matches. Study conclusions and caveats: It was found that vaccine and placebo recipients had similar non-spike TCR breadth. The TCR-based breadth and depth measures might underestimate overall T cell responses.

Concerning this clone: Its matching antigen is unknown.

TCRdb's table, derived via immunoSEQ multiplex PCR, lists solely in-frame clones and lacks some. The sample records 400,000 to 500,000 clones, roughly 88% being singletons. Sequenced material: peripheral blood, taken in a trial of Ad26.COV2.S vaccine versus placebo. The clonotype comes from a person aged 18-60 years who received the Ad26.COV2.S COVID-19 vaccine or a placebo. The chain combines TRBV2 with TRBJ2-5; 7 bases match TRBD2. CDR3 in amino acids: CASSELPGLMETQYF. The CDR3 DNA follows: TGTGCCAGCAGTGAACTTCCGGGACTAATGGAGACCCAGTACTTC.